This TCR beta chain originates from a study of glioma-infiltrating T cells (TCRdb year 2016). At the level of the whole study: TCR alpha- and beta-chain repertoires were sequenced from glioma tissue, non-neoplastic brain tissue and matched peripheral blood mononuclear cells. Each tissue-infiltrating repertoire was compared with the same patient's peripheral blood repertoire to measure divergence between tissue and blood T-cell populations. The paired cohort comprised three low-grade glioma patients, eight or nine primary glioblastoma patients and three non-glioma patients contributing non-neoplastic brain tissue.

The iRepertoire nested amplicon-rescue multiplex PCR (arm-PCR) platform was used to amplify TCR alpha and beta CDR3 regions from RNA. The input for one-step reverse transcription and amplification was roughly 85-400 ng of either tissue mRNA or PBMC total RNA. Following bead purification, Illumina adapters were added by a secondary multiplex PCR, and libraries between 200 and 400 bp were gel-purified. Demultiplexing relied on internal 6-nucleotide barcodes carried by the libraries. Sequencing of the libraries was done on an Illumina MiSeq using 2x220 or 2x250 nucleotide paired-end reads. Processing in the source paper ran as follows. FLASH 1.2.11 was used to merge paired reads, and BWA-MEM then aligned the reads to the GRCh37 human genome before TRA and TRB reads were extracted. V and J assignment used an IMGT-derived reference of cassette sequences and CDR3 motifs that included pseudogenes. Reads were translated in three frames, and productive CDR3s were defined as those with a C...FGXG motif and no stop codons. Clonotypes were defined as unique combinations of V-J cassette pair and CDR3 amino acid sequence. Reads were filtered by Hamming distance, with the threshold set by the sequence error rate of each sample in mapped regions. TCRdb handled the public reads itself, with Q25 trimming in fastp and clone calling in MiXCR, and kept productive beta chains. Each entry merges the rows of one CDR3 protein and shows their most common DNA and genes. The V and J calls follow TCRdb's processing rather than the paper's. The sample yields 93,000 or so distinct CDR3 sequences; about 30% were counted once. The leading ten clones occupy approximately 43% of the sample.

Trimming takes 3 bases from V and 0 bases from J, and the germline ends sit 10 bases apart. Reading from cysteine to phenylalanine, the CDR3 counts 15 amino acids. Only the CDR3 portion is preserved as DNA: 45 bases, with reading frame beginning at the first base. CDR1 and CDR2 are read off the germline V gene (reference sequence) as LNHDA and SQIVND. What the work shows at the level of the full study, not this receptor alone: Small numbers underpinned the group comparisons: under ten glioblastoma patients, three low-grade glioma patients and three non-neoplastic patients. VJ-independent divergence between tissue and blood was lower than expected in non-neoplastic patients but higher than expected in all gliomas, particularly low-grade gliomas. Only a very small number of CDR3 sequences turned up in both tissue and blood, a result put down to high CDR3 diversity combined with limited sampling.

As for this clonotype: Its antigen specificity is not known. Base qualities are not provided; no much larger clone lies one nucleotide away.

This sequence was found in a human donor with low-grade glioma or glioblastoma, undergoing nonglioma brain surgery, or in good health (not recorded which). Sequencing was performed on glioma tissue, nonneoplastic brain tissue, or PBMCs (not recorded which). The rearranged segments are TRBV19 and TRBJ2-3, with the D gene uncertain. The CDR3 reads CASSIRSTSTDTQYF. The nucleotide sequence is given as TGTGCCAGTAGTATCCGGTCTACTAGCACAGATACGCAGTATTTT.